This entry features one T cell receptor (beta chain) sequence. These data belong to a study of cytomegalovirus exposure and HLA in healthy donors. It was with 60 Vbeta and 13 Jbeta primers that the PCR ran. The assay was immunoSEQ multiplex PCR, and TCRdb's table has in-frame clones only and misses some. Of 200,000 or so clones in the sample, 82% were seen once. The sequence was obtained from a woman between 50 and 59 years old in good health and CMV-seropositive. Sequencing used PBMCs.

The DNA of the CDR3 is TGCGCCAGCAGTACCCCCGGGAGCGATACGCAGTATTTT. Encoded protein: CASSTPGSDTQYF. V usage is TRBV10-1 and J usage is TRBJ2-3; a weak D match, TRBD2 (6 bases). V was shortened by 5 bases and J by 6 bases, with 12 bases between the two germline ends. Germline CDR1 is WNHNN and CDR2 is SYGVQD (reference sequence). The CDR3 runs 13 residues.